This T cell receptor beta chain was sequenced for a study of tumor-infiltrating lymphocytes in localized non-small cell lung cancer. Study details: Patients included smokers and never-smokers with various histologies, some sampled after neoadjuvant chemotherapy.

To note about this clone: Its antigen is as yet unknown.

Between the trimmed V and J ends, which lost 2 bases and 5 bases, there was a span of 21 bases. The germline V gene has CDR1 GTSNPN and CDR2 SVGIG (reference sequence). The length of the CDR3 is 16 residues. The assay was immunoSEQ multiplex PCR, and TCRdb's table has in-frame clones only and misses some. The sample yields over 10,000 clones, around four fifths seen once. Study outcomes and limitations: Tumors had more T cell infiltration than uninvolved lung, per TCRbeta sequencing and CD3 counts. Different pieces of the same tissue went to different assays, confounding technical variation with intratumor heterogeneity.

The chain links TRBV30 to TRBJ1-1; maybe TRBD1 (5 bases). The sample consisted of uninvolved lung tissue not adjacent to the tumor. The clonotype was recovered from a human donor with non-small cell lung cancer. The CDR3 loop reads CAWSYPSAQGVTEAFF. CDR3 nucleotides: TGTGCCTGGAGTTACCCCTCCGCCCAGGGTGTTACTGAAGCTTTCTTT. Filled out from reference TRBV30 and TRBJ1-1, the complete variable domain reads SQTIHQWPATLVQPVGSPLSLECTVEGTSNPNLYWYRQAAGRGLQLLFYSVGIGQISSEVPQNLSASRPQDRQFILSSKKLLLSDSGFYLCAWSYPSAQGVTEAFFGQGTRLTVV.